These T cell receptor beta chains were read from a single sample in a study of blood T cell repertoires in COVID-19. Measured with immunoSEQ multiplex PCR; TCRdb has only the in-frame clones, and not every one. Altogether 200,000 to 250,000 clones are present, around four fifths being singletons, with the ten largest covering 4.8%. Sequenced input: PBMCs or T cells enriched from blood (not recorded which). The receptors were gathered from a woman in her 50s who had been exposed to COVID-19. Both conserved end residues are part of each CDR3. Each record gives: J gene, clone size, D gene, V gene, CDR3 protein, CDR3 DNA. The D gene is left open where the match is weak. The size entry is marked missing in some rows and otherwise reads once, few, many or a size class.

>TRBJ2-1|.|.|TRBV7-3
CASSRTSNEQFF
TGTGCCAGCAGCCGTACCAGTAATGAGCAGTTCTTC
>TRBJ2-1|.|.|TRBV27
CASPPGYGNEQFF
TGTGCCAGCCCCCCGGGGTACGGGAATGAGCAGTTCTTC
>TRBJ2-3|.|TRBD2|TRBV19
CASSISGLAGGSSTDTQYF
TGTGCCAGTAGTATAAGTGGGCTAGCGGGGGGCTCTAGCACAGATACGCAGTATTTT
>TRBJ1-4|.|.|TRBV12-3/TRBV12-4
CASSLGQQELFF
TGTGCCAGCAGTTTAGGGCAGCAGGAACTGTTTTTT
>TRBJ1-2|.|TRBD1|TRBV5-5
CASSLVGTGRDYTF
TGTGCCAGCAGCTTGGTGGGGACAGGGAGGGACTACACCTTC
>TRBJ1-2|.|.|TRBV20-1
CSAYLSPGYTF
TGCAGTGCCTACCTATCCCCGGGCTACACCTTC
>TRBJ1-2|.|.|TRBV4-3
CASSPWAGDYGYTF
TGCGCCAGCAGCCCATGGGCAGGGGACTATGGCTACACCTTC
>TRBJ1-1|.|.|TRBV27
CASKGMNTEAFF
TGTGCCAGCAAGGGGATGAACACTGAAGCTTTCTTT
>TRBJ2-3|.|TRBD1|TRBV6-2/TRBV6-3
CASSRDSEQYF
TGTGCCAGCAGTCGGGACAGTGAGCAGTATTTT
>TRBJ1-4|.|.|TRBV7-8
CASSLDEEGIGNEKLFF
TGTGCCAGCAGCTTAGACGAGGAGGGGATTGGCAATGAAAAACTGTTTTTT
>TRBJ1-1|.|.|TRBV9
CASSVAEVGHSKAFF
TGTGCCAGCAGCGTAGCGGAAGTGGGACACTCTAAAGCTTTCTTT
>TRBJ1-5|.|.|TRBV30
CAWAGTSNQPQHF
TGTGCCTGGGCGGGGACTTCCAATCAGCCCCAGCATTTT
>TRBJ2-2|once|.|TRBV5-4
CASSLNLRGNTGELFF
TGTGCCAGCAGCTTGAACTTGCGGGGGAACACCGGGGAGCTGTTTTTT
>TRBJ1-3|.|TRBD1|TRBV7-9
CASSFGQGANTIYF
TGTGCCAGCAGCTTTGGACAGGGTGCAAACACCATATATTTT
>TRBJ2-2|.|.|TRBV7-9
CASSPKLGELFF
TGTGCCAGCAGCCCTAAGCTCGGGGAGCTGTTTTTT
>TRBJ1-4|.|.|TRBV6-6
CASSRVKGTATNEKLFF
TGTGCCAGCAGTCGTGTTAAGGGGACTGCAACTAATGAAAAACTGTTTTTT
>TRBJ1-3|.|.|TRBV5-6
CASSLAAGGLNTIYF
TGTGCCAGCAGCTTGGCCGCAGGAGGCTTGAACACCATATATTTT
>TRBJ2-3|.|.|TRBV2
CASVFVGGTDTQYF
TGTGCCAGCGTTTTTGTCGGGGGCACAGATACGCAGTATTTT
>TRBJ1-3|.|.|TRBV2
CASSEAGADLGNTIYF
TGTGCCAGCAGTGAAGCAGGGGCTGACTTAGGAAACACCATATATTTT
>TRBJ2-5|.|.|TRBV10-3
CAISLDSQETQYF
TGTGCCATCAGCCTCGACTCACAAGAGACCCAGTACTTC